This T cell receptor beta chain was found in a study of CXCR3-negative and CXCR3-positive naive CD8 T cells. Broader study findings: Similar TRBV-TRBJ usage was seen in naive cells (both CXCR3-negative and CXCR3-positive), but memory cells differed. Naive CXCR3-positive cells had TRB CDR3s more hydrophobic than those of CXCR3-negative naive cells. Each naive subset displayed comparably high diversity, whereas memory CD8+ cells displayed much lower diversity.

Naive CD8+ T cells displayed a CD45RO-CCR7+CD27+CD95- phenotype. Each TRB cDNA library was prepared by 5' RACE (with UMI labels). TCRdb re-called the 5' RACE reads and catalogs CDR3 proteins one per entry, DNA excluded. The listing records 100,000 to 150,000 distinct CDR3 sequences. To note about this clonotype: What it binds is not known.

This CDR3 region has 15 residues. Sequences were obtained from naive CXCR3- CD8+ T cells from blood. Subset defined: CD45RO-CCR7+CD27+CD95- naive CD8+ T cells lacking CXCR3 (TNR3-). This sequence joins TRBV12-3 or TRBV12-4 and TRBJ2-3; TCRdb's assignment of TRBD1 cannot be checked, as there is no DNA. The TCR sequence derives from a human donor in good health. Some clones in this sample may be carry-over from other donors' samples. The CDR3 region is CASSLGVTGSDTQYF.